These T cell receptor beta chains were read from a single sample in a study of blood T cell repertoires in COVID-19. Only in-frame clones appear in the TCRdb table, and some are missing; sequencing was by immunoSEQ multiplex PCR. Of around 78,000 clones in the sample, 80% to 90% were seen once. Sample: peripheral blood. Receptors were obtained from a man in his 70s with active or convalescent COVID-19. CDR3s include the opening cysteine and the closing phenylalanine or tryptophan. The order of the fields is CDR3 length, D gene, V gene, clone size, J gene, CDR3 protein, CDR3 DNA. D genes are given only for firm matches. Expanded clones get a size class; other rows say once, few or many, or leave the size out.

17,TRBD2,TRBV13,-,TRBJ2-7,CASSWRSSSGRAPEQYF,TGTGCCAGCAGCTGGAGGTCGAGTAGCGGGAGGGCCCCCGAGCAGTACTTC
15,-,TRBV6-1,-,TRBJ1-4,CASSEGAGSREKLFF,TGTGCCAGCAGTGAAGGGGCAGGGTCGAGGGAAAAACTGTTTTTT
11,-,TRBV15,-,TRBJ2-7,CATSSLYEQYF,TGTGCCACCAGCAGCCTTTACGAGCAGTACTTC
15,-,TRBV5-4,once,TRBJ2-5,CASSLDQLYQETQYF,TGTGCCAGCAGCTTGGACCAGTTGTACCAAGAGACCCAGTACTTC
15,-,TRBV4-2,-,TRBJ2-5,CASSQDQGPQETQYF,TGTGCCAGCAGCCAAGACCAGGGGCCTCAAGAGACCCAGTACTTC
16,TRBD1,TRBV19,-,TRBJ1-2,CASNPRGRRTEYGYTF,TGTGCCAGTAACCCCAGGGGGAGGCGGACGGAGTATGGCTACACCTTC
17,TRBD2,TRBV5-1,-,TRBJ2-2,CASSLRSSGSGTGELFF,TGCGCCAGCAGCTTGCGGTCTAGCGGGAGTGGGACCGGGGAGCTGTTTTTT
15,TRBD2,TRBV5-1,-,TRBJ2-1,CASSMGLGAYNEQFF,TGCGCCAGCAGCATGGGACTAGGAGCCTACAATGAGCAGTTCTTC
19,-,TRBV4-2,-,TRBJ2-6,CASSQDRPIRRAGANVLTF,TGTGCCAGCAGCCAAGATCGCCCGATACGCAGGGCCGGGGCCAACGTCCTGACTTTC
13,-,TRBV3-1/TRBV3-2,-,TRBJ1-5,CASSQELNQPQHF,TGTGCCAGCAGCCAAGAACTTAATCAGCCCCAGCATTTT
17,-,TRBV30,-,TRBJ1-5,CAWSVKAGAFFNQPQHF,TGTGCCTGGAGTGTAAAGGCAGGGGCCTTTTTCAATCAGCCCCAGCATTTT
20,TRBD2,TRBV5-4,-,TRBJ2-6,CASSLGGPGLAASGANVLTF,TGTGCCAGCAGCTTGGGGGGCCCGGGACTAGCGGCCTCTGGGGCCAACGTCCTGACTTTC
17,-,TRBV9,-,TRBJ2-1,CASSGRGGGEANNEQFF,TGTGCCAGCAGCGGACGCGGGGGCGGCGAGGCCAACAATGAGCAGTTCTTC
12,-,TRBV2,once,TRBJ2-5,CATSYSEETQYF,TGTGCCACCTCTTACTCGGAGGAGACCCAGTACTTC
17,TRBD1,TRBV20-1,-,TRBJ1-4,CSASPAGQGASNEKLFF,TGCAGTGCTAGTCCCGCGGGACAGGGGGCTAGTAATGAAAAACTGTTTTTT
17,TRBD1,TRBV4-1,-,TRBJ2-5,CASSQGERQGAGETQYF,TGCGCCAGCAGCCAAGGGGAGAGACAGGGGGCGGGGGAGACCCAGTACTTC
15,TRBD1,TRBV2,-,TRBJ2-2,CASSKDRANTGELFF,TGTGCCAGCAGTAAGGACAGGGCGAACACCGGGGAGCTGTTTTTT
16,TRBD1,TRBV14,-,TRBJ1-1,CASSRDRMTGGTEAFF,TGTGCCAGCAGCCGGGACAGAATGACAGGGGGCACTGAAGCTTTCTTT
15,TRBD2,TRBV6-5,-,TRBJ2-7,CASRGGGLASYEQYF,TGTGCCAGCAGGGGTGGGGGACTAGCTTCCTACGAGCAGTACTTC
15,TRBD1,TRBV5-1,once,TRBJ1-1,CASKPTGGMNTEAFF,TGCGCCAGTAAACCGACAGGGGGCATGAACACTGAAGCTTTCTTT
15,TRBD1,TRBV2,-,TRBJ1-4,CASSGQGASNEKLFF,TGTGCCAGCAGTGGACAGGGGGCATCTAATGAAAAACTGTTTTTT
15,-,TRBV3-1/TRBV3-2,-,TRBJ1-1,CASSQVVSGNTEAFF,TGTGCCAGCAGCCAAGTGGTATCGGGGAACACTGAAGCTTTCTTT
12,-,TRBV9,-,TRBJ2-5,CASSGPGETQYF,TGTGCCAGCAGCGGTCCAGGAGAGACCCAGTACTTC
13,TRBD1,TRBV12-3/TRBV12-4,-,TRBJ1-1,CASSFRQGGEAFF,TGTGCCAGCAGTTTCCGACAGGGTGGTGAAGCTTTCTTT
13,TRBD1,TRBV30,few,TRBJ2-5,CAWGGQARETQYF,TGTGCCTGGGGAGGACAGGCCCGGGAGACCCAGTACTTC
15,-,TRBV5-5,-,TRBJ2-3,CASRDVGFSTDTQYF,TGTGCCAGCCGGGATGTAGGCTTTAGCACAGATACGCAGTATTTT
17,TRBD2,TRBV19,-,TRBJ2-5,CASSMRLAGGHQETQYF,TGTGCCAGTAGTATGAGACTAGCGGGAGGCCACCAAGAGACCCAGTACTTC
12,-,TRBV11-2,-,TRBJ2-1,CASSGRDNEQFF,TGTGCCAGCAGCGGCCGGGACAATGAGCAGTTCTTC
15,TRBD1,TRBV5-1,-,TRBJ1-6,CASSRTTGGDSPLHF,TGCGCCAGCAGCAGGACGACAGGGGGCGATTCACCCCTCCACTTT
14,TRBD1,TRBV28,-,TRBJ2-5,CASSLVRGRETQYF,TGTGCCAGCAGTTTGGTTAGGGGGCGTGAGACCCAGTACTTC
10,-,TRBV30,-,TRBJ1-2,CAWSPNGYTF,TGTGCCTGGAGTCCCAATGGCTACACCTTC
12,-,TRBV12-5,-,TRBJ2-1,CASRGINNEQFF,TGTGCTTCCCGGGGAATTAACAATGAGCAGTTCTTC
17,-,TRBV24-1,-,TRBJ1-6,CATSDLYRVSYNSPLHF,TGTGCCACCAGTGATTTGTACAGGGTAAGCTATAATTCACCCCTCCACTTT
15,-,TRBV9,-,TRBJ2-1,CASSVAPAGYNEQFF,TGTGCCAGCAGCGTAGCTCCGGCGGGATACAATGAGCAGTTCTTC
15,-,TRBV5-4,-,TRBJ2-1,CASSSADRPYNEQFF,TGTGCCAGCAGCTCAGCGGACCGCCCCTACAATGAGCAGTTCTTC
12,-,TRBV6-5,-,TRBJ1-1,CASSLLNTEAFF,TGTGCCAGCAGTCTACTCAACACTGAAGCTTTCTTT
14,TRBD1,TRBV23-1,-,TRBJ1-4,CASGTGGTNEKLFF,TGCGCCAGTGGGACAGGCGGGACTAATGAAAAACTGTTTTTT
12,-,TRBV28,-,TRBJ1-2,CASSGYTEVHTF,TGTGCCAGCAGTGGCTACACGGAGGTGCACACCTTC
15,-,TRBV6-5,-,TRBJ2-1,CASRGTLGRGNEQFF,TGTGCCAGCAGGGGGACCCTTGGCCGGGGGAATGAGCAGTTCTTC
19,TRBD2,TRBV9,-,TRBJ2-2,CASSVDRTSGRWNTGELFF,TGTGCCAGCAGCGTAGATCGGACTAGCGGGAGATGGAACACCGGGGAGCTGTTTTTT
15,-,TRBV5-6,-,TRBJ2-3,CASSLDVAGTDTQYF,TGTGCCAGCAGCTTGGACGTGGCGGGAACAGATACGCAGTATTTT
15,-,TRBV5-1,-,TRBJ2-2,CASSSEGLDTGELFF,TGCGCCAGCAGCTCGGAGGGTTTGGACACCGGGGAGCTGTTTTTT
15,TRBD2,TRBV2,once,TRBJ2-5,CASSETSGVQETQYF,TGTGCCAGCAGTGAGACTAGCGGGGTCCAAGAGACCCAGTACTTC
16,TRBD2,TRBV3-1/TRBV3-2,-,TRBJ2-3,CASSQGAGGLTDTQYF,TGTGCCAGCAGCCAAGGGGCGGGAGGACTCACAGATACGCAGTATTTT
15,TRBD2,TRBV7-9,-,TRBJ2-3,CASSGRTSGRAEKYF,TGTGCCAGCAGCGGACGGACTAGCGGGAGGGCCGAGAAGTATTTT
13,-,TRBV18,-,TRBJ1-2,CASSPTVPYGYTF,TGTGCCAGCTCACCAACAGTGCCATATGGCTACACCTTC
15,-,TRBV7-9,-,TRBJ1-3,CASSPQGASGNTIYF,TGTGCCAGCAGCCCACAGGGAGCCTCTGGAAACACCATATATTTT
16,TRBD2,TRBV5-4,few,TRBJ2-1,CASSLGSGSSYNEQFF,TGTGCCAGCAGCTTGGGTAGCGGGAGCTCCTACAATGAGCAGTTCTTC